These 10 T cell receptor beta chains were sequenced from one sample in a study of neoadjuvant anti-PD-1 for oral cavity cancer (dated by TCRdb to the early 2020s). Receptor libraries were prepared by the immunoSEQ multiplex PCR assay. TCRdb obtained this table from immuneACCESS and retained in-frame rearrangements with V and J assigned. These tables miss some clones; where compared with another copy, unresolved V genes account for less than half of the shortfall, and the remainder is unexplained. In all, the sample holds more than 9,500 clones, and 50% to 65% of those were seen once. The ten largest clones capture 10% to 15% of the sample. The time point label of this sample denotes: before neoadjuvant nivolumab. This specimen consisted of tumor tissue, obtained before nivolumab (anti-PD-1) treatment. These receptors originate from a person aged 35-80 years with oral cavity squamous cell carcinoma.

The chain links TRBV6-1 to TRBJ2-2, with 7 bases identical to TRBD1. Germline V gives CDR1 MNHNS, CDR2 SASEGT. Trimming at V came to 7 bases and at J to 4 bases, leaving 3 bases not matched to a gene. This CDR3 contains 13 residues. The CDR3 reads CASTGQSTGELFF. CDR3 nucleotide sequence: TGTGCCAGCACGGGACAGAGCACCGGGGAGCTGTTTTTT.

CDR3 coding DNA: TGTGCCAGCAGTGAAGAGGGCAGTCTTGAAGCTTTCTTT. Translated, it gives CASSEEGSLEAFF. J is TRBJ1-1 and V is TRBV2; no clear D gene. Trimming removed 1 base at V and 7 bases at J, with 10 bases between. Germline-derived CDR1 and CDR2 are SNHLY and FYNNEI. The CDR3 has 13 amino acids.

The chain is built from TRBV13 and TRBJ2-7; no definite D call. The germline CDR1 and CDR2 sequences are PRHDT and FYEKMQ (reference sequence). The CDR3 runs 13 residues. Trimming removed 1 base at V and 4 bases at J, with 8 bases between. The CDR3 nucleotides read TGTGCCAGCAGCTTAGAGCGTGCATACGAGCAGTACTTC. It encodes CASSLERAYEQYF.

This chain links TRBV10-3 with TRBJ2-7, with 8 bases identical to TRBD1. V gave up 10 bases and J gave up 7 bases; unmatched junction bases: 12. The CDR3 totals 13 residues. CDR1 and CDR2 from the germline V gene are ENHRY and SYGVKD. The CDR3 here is CATEYGQGEEQYF. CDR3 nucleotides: TGTGCCACCGAATACGGACAGGGAGAGGAGCAGTACTTC.

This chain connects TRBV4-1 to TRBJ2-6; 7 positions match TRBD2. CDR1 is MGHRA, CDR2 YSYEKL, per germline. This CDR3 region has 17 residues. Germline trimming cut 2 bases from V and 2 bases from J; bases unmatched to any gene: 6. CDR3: CASSQREELPGANVLTF. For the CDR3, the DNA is TGCGCCAGCAGCCAACGGGAGGAGCTACCTGGGGCCAACGTCCTGACTTTC.

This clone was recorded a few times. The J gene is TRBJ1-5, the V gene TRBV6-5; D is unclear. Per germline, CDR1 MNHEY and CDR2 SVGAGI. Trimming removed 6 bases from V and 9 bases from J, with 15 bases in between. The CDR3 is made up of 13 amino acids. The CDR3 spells CASSPGRRSPQHF. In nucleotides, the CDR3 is TGTGCCAGCAGCCCCGGACGTCGGTCGCCCCAGCATTTT.

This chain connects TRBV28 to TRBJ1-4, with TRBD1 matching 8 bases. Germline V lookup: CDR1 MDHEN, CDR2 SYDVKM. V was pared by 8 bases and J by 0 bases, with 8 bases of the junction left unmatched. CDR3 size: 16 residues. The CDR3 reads CASVTATGATNEKLFF. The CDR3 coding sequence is TGTGCCAGCGTTACTGCGACAGGGGCAACTAATGAAAAACTGTTTTTT.

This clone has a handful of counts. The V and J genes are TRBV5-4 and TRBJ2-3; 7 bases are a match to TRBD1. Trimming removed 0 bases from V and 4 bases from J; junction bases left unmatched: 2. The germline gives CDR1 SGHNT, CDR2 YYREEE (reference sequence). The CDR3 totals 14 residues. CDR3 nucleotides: TGTGCCAGCAGCTTGGGACAGGGCCCAGATACGCAGTATTTT. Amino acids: CASSLGQGPDTQYF.

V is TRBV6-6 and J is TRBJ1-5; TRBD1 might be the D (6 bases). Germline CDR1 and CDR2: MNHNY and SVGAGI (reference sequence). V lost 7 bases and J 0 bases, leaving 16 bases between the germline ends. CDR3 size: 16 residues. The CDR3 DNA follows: TGTGCCAGCACCCCGAGGGGGGACTATAGCAATCAGCCCCAGCATTTT. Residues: CASTPRGDYSNQPQHF.

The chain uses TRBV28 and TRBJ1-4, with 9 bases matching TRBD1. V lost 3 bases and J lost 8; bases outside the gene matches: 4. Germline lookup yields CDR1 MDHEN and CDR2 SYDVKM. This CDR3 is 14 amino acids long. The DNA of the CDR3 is TGTGCCAGCAGTTTCTGGACAGGGGAAGAAAAACTGTTTTTT. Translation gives CASSFWTGEEKLFF.